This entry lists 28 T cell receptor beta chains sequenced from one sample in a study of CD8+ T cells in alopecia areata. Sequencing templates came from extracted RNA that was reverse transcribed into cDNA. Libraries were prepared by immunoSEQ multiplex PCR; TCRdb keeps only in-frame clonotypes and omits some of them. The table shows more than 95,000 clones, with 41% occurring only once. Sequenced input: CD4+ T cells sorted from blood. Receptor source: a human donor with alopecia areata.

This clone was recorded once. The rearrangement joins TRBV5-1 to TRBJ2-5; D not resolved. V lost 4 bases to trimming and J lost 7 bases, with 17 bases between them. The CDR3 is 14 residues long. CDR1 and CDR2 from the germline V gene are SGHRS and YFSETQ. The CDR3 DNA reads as TGCGCCAGCAGCGGCGGCCCTAGAGAAGGGACCCAGTACTTC. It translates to CASSGGPREGTQYF.

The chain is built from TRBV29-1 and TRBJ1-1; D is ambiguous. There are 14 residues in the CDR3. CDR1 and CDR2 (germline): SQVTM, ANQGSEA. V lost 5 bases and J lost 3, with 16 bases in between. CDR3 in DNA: TGCAGCGTTTTTCGTTTTTATGGGGACACTGAAGCTTTCTTT. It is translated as CSVFRFYGDTEAFF.

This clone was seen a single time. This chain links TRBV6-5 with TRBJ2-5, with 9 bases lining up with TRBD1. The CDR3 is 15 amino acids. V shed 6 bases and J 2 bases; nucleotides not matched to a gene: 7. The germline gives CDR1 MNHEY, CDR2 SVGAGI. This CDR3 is CASSRPGQGQETQYF. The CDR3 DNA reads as TGTGCCAGCAGCCGACCGGGACAGGGTCAAGAGACCCAGTACTTC.

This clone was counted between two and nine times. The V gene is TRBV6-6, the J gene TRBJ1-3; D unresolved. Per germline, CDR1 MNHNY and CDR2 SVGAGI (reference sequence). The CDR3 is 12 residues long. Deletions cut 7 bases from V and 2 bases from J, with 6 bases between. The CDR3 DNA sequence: TGTGCCAGCAACAGTGCTGGAAACACCATATATTTT. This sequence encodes CASNSAGNTIYF.

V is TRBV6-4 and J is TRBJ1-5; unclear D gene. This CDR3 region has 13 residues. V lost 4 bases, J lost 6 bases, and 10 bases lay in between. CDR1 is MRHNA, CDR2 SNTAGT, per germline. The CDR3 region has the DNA TGTGCCAGCAGTGTTGCTCCGAGTCAGCCCCAGCATTTT. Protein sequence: CASSVAPSQPQHF.

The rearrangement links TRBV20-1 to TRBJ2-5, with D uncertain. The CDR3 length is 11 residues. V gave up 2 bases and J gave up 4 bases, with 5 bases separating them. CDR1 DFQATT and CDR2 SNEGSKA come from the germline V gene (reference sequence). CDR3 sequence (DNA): TGCAGTGCTAGATTTCCAGAGACCCAGTACTTC. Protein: CSARFPETQYF.

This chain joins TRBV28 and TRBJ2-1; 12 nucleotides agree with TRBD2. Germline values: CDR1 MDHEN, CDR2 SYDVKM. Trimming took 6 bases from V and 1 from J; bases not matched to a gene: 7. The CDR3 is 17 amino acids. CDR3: CASSSSGRAGSYNEQFF. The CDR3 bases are TGTGCCAGCAGCTCTAGCGGGAGGGCCGGTTCCTACAATGAGCAGTTCTTC.

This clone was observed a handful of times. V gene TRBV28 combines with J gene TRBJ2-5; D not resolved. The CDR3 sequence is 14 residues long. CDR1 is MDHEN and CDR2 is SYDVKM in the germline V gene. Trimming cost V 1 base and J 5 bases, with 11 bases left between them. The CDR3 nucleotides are TGTGCCAGCAGTTTATCCAGGAATCGTGAGACCCAGTACTTC. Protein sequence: CASSLSRNRETQYF. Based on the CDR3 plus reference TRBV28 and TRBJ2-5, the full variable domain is DVKVTQSSRYLVKRTGEKVFLECVQDMDHENMFWYRQDPGLGLRLIYFSYDVKMKEKGDIPEGYSVSREKKERFSLILESASTNQTSMYLCASSLSRNRETQYFGPGTRLLVL.

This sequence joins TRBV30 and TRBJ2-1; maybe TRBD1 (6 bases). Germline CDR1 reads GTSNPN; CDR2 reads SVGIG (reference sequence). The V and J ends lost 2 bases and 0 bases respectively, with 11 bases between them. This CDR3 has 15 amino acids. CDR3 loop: CAWSLGQSSYNEQFF. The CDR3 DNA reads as TGTGCCTGGAGTCTCGGACAGAGCTCCTACAATGAGCAGTTCTTC.

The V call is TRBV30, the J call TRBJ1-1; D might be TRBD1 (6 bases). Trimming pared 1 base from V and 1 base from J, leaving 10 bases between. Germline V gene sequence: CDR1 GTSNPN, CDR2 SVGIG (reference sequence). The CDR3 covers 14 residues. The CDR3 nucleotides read TGTGCCTGGAGTGCAAGGACAGAGAACACTGAAGCTTTCTTT. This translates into CAWSARTENTEAFF.

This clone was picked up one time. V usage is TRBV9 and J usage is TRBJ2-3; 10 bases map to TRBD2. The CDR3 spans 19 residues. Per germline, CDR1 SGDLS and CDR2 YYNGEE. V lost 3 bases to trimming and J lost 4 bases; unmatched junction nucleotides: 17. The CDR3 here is CASSAEGTFLAGVADTQYF. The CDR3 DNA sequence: TGTGCCAGCAGCGCTGAGGGGACTTTCCTAGCGGGGGTCGCAGATACGCAGTATTTT.

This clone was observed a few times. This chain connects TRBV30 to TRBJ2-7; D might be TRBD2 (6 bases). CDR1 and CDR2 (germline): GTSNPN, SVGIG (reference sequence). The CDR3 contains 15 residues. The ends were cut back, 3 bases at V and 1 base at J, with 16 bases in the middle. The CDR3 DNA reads TGTGCCTGGAGACAAGCAGGCAGCGGGTCCTACGAGCAGTACTTC. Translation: CAWRQAGSGSYEQYF.

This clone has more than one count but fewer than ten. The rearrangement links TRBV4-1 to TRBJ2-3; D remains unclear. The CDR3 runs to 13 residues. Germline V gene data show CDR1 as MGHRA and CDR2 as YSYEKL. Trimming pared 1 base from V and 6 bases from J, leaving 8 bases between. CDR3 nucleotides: TGCGCCAGCAGCCAAGCGCTAGTGGATACGCAGTATTTT. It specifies CASSQALVDTQYF.

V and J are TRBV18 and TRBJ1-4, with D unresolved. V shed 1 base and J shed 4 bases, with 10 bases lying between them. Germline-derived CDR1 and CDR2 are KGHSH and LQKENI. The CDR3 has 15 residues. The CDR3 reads CASSPLDPGNEKLFF. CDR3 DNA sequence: TGTGCCAGCTCACCACTTGATCCCGGTAATGAAAAACTGTTTTTT.

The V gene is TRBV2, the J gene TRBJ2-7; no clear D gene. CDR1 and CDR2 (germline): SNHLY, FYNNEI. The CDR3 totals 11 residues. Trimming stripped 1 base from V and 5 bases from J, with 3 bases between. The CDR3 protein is CASSEDNEQYF. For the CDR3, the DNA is TGTGCCAGCAGTGAAGACAACGAGCAGTACTTC. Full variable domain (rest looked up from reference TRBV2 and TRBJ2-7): EPEVTQTPSHQVTQMGQEVILRCVPISNHLYFYWYRQILGQKVEFLVSFYNNEISEKSEIFDDQFSVERPDGSNFTLKIRSTKLEDSAMYFCASSEDNEQYFGPGTRLTVT.

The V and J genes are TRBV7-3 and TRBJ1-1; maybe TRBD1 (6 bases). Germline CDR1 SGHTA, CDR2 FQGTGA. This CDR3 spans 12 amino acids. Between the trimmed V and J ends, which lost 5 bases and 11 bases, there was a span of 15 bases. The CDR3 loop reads CASSREVQGAFF. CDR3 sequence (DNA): TGTGCCAGCAGCCGTGAAGTACAGGGTGCTTTCTTT.

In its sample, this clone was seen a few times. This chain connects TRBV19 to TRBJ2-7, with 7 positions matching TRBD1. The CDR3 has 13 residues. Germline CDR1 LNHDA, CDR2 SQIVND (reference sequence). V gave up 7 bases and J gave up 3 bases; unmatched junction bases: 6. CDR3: CASNDRADYEQYF. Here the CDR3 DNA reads TGTGCCAGTAACGACAGGGCGGACTACGAGCAGTACTTC.

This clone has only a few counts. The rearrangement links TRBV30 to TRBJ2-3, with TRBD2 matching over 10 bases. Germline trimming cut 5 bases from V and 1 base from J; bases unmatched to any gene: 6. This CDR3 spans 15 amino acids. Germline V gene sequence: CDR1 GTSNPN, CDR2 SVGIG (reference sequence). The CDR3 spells CAWGSGTSGTDTQYF. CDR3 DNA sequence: TGTGCCTGGGGGAGTGGGACTAGCGGCACAGATACGCAGTATTTT.

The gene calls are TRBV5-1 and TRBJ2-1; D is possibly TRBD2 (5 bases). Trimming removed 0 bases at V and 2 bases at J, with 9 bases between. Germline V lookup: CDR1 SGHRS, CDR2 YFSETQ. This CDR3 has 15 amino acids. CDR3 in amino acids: CASSLEAGAYNEQFF. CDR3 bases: TGCGCCAGCAGCTTGGAGGCGGGTGCCTACAATGAGCAGTTCTTC. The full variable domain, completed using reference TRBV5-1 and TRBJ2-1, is KAGVTQTPRYLIKTRGQQVTLSCSPISGHRSVSWYQQTPGQGLQFLFEYFSETQRNKGNFPGRFSGRQFSNSRSEMNVSTLELGDSALYLCASSLEAGAYNEQFFGPGTRLTVL.

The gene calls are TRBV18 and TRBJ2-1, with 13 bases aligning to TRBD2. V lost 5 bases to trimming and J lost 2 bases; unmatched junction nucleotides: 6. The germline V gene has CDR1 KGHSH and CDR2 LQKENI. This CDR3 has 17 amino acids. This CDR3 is CASSAGTSGTPYNEQFF. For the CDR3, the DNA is TGTGCCAGCTCAGCCGGGACTAGCGGGACACCCTACAATGAGCAGTTCTTC. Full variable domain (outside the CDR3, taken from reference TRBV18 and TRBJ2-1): NAGVMQNPRHLVRRRGQEARLRCSPMKGHSHVYWYRQLPEEGLKFMVYLQKENIIDESGMPKERFSAEFPKEGPSILRIQQVVRGDSAAYFCASSAGTSGTPYNEQFFGPGTRLTVL.

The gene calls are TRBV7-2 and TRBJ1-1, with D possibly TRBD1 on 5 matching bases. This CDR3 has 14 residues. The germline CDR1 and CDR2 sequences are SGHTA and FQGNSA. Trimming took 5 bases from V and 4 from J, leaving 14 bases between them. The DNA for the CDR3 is TGTGCCAGCAGCCTCACGGGGGTGCGCACTGAAGCTTTCTTT. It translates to CASSLTGVRTEAFF.

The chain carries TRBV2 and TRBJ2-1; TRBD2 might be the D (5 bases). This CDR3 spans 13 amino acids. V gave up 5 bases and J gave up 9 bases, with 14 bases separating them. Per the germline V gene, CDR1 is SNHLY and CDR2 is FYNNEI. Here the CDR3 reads CASSPDYSFEQFF. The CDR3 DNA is TGTGCCAGCAGTCCAGACTATTCCTTTGAGCAGTTCTTC.

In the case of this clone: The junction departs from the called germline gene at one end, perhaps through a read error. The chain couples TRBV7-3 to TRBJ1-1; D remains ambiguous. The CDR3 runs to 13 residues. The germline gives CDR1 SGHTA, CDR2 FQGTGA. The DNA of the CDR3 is TGTGCCAGCAGCCTAACCCCCCTAAGTGAAGCTTTCTTT. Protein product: CASSLTPLSEAFF.

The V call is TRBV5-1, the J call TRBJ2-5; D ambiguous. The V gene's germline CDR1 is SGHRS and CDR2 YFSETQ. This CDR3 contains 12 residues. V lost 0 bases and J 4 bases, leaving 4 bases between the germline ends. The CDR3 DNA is TGCGCCAGCAGCTTGGATCCAGAGACCCAGTACTTC. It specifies CASSLDPETQYF. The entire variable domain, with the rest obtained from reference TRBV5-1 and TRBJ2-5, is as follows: KAGVTQTPRYLIKTRGQQVTLSCSPISGHRSVSWYQQTPGQGLQFLFEYFSETQRNKGNFPGRFSGRQFSNSRSEMNVSTLELGDSALYLCASSLDPETQYFGPGTRLLVL.

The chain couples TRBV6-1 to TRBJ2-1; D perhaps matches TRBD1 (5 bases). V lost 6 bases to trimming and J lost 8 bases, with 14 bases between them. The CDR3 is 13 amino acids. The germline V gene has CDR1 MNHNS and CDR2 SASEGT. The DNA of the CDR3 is TGTGCCAGCAGGATGGGTAGGACATATGAGCAGTTCTTC. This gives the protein CASRMGRTYEQFF.

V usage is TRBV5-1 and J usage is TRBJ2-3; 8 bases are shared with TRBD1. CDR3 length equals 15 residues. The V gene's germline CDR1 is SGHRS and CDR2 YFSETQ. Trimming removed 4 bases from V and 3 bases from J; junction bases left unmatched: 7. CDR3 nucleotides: TGCGCCAGCAGCGCCGGGACAGGAGCTACAGATACGCAGTATTTT. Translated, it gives CASSAGTGATDTQYF.

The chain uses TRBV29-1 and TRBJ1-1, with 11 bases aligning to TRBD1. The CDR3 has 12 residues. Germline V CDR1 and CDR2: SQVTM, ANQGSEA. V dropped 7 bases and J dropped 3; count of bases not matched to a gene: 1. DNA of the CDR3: TGCAGCGCGGGACAGGGGGACACTGAAGCTTTCTTT. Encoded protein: CSAGQGDTEAFF.

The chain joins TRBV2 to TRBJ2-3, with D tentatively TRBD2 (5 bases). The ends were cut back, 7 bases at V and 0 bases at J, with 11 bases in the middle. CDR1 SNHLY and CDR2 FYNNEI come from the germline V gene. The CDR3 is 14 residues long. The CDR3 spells CASIGGLSTDTQYF. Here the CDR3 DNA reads TGTGCCAGCATTGGCGGGCTTAGCACAGATACGCAGTATTTT.